The text below deals with one T cell receptor beta chain. The V and J ends lost 4 bases and 4 bases respectively, with 17 bases between them. This CDR3 is 16 amino acids long. Per germline, CDR1 MNHEY and CDR2 SMNVEV (reference sequence). The sample belongs to a study of blood T cell repertoires in COVID-19. Study as a whole: Both acute and convalescent COVID-19 samples were obtained from the United States, Italy and Spain. T cells, B-cell-depleted T cells, or PBMCs supplied cDNA or gDNA.

Cohorts were assigned according to the clinical history that participants reported. Only in-frame clones appear in the TCRdb table, and some are missing; sequencing was by immunoSEQ multiplex PCR. The sample includes 260,000 or so clones, 87% of them seen just once. The specimen was PBMCs or T cells enriched from blood (not recorded which). V and J are TRBV27 and TRBJ2-1, with D possibly matching TRBD1 (6 bases). The receptor's source is a young woman with acute COVID-19. The CDR3 DNA is TGTGCCAGCAGTTCTCCGAGCCGGGACAAATACAATGAGCAGTTCTTC. This translates into CASSSPSRDKYNEQFF.